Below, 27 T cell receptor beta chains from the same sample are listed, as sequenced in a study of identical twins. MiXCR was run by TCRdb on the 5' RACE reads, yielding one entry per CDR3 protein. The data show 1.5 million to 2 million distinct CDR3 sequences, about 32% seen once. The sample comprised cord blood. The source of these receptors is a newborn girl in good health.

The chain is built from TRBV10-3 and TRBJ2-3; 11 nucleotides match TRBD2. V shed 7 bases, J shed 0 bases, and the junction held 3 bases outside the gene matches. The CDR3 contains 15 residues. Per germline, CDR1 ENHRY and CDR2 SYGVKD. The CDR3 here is CAITRTSGSTDTQYF. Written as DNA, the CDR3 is TGTGCCATCACAAGGACTAGCGGGAGCACAGATACGCAGTATTTT.

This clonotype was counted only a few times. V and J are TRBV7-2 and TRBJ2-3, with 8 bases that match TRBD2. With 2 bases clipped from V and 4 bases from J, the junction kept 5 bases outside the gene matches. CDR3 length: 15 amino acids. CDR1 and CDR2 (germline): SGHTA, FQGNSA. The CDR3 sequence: CASSLSGLAADTQYF. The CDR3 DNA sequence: TGTGCCAGCAGCTTAAGCGGACTAGCAGCAGATACGCAGTATTTT.

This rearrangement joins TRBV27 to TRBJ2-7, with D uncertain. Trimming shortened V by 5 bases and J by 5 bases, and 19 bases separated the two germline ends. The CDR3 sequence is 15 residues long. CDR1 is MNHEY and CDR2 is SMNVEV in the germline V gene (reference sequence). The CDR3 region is CASSPTKPVVHEQYF. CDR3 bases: TGTGCCAGCAGTCCTACCAAACCGGTAGTCCACGAGCAGTACTTC.

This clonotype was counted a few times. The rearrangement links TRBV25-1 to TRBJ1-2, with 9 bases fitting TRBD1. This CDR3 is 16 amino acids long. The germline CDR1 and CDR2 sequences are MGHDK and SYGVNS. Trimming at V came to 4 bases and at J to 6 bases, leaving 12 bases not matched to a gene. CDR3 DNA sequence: TGTGCCAGCAGTGGCAAGACCCGGGACAGGGTTCATGGCTACACCTTC. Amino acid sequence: CASSGKTRDRVHGYTF.

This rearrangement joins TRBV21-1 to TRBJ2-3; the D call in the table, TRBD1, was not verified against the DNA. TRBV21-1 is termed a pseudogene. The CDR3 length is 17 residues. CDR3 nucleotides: TGTGCCAGCAGCAAACCGATGGGAAGGGACCACACAGATACGCAGTATTTT. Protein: CASSKPMGRDHTDTQYF.

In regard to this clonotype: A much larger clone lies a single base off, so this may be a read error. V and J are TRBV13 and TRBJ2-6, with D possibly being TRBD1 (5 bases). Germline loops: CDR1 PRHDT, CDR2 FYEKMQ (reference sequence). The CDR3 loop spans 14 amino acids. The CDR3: CASSRSSGANALTF. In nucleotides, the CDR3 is TGTGCCAGCAGCCGGAGCTCTGGGGCCAACGCCCTGACTTTC.

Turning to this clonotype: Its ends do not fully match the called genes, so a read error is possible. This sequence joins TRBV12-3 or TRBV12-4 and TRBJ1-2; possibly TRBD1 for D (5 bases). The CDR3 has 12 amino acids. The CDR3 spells CTSTQQGNGYTF. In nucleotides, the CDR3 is TGCACCAGCACCCAGCAGGGTAATGGCTACACCTTC.

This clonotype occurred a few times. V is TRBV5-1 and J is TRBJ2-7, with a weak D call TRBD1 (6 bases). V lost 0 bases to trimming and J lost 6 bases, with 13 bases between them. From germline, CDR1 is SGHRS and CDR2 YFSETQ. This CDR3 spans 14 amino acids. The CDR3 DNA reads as TGCGCCAGCAGCTTGGCCGCAGGACAGATCGAGCAGTACTTC. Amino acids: CASSLAAGQIEQYF.

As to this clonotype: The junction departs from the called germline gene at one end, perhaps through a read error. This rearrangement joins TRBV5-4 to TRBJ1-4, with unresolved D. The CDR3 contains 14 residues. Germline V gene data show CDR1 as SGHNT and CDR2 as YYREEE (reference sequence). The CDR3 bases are TGTACCAGCAGCCCAAACGGACGGAATGAAAAACTGTTTTTT. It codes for CTSSPNGRNEKLFF. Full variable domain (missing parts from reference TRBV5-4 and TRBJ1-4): ETGVTQSPTHLIKTRGQQVTLRCSSQSGHNTVSWYQQALGQGPQFIFQYYREEENGRGNFPPRFSGLQFPNYSSELNVNALELDDSALYLCTSSPNGRNEKLFFGSGTQLSVL.

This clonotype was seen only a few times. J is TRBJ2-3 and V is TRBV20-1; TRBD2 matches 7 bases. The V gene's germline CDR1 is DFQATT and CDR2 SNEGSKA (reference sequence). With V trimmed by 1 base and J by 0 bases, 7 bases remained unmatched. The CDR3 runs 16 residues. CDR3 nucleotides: TGCAGTGCTAGAGGCCTACTAGCGCCTAGCACAGATACGCAGTATTTT. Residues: CSARGLLAPSTDTQYF.

The CDR3 nucleotides read TGTGCCAGCAGCCCCACGGGTCGTGGCGAGCAGTACTTC. This encodes CASSPTGRGEQYF. The chain has TRBV12-3 or TRBV12-4 and TRBJ2-7; D is unresolved. The CDR3 length is 13 residues. Trimming took off 6 bases at V and 6 bases at J, with 15 bases between the two ends.

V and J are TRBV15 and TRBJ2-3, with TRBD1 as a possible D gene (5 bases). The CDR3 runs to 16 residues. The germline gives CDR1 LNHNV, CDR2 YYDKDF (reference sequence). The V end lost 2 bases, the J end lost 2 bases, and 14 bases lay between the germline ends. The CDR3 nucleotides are TGTGCCACCAGCAGACCGGACAAGGTTGACACAGATACGCAGTATTTT. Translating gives CATSRPDKVDTDTQYF. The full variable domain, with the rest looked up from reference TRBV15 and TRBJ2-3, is DAMVIQNPRYQVTQFGKPVTLSCSQTLNHNVMYWYQQKSSQAPKLLFHYYDKDFNNEADTPDNFQSRRPNTSFCFLDIRSPGLGDTAMYLCATSRPDKVDTDTQYFGPGTRLTVL.

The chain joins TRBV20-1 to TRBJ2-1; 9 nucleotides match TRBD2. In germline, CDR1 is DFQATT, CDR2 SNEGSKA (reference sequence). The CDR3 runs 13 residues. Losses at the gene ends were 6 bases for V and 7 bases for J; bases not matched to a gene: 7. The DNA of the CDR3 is TGCAGTGCGCGGACTAGCGTGGGAAATGAGCAGTTCTTC. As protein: CSARTSVGNEQFF.

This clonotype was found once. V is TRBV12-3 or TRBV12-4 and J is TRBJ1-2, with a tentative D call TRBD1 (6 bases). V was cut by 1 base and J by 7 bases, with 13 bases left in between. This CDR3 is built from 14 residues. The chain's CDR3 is CASSLEAGVAGYTF. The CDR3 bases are TGTGCCAGCAGTTTAGAAGCAGGGGTTGCTGGCTACACCTTC.

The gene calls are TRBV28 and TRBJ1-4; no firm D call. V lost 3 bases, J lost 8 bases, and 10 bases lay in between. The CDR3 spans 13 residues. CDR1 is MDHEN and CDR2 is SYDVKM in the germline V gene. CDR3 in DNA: TGTGCCAGCAGTTTCACAGTAGGAGAAAAACTGTTTTTT. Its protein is CASSFTVGEKLFF.

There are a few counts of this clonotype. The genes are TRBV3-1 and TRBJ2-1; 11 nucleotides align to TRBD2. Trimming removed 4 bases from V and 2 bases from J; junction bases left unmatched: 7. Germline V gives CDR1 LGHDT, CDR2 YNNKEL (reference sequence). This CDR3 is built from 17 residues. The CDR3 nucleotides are TGTGCCAGCAGCCGCGGACTAGCGGGTCCGACCTACAATGAGCAGTTCTTC. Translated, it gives CASSRGLAGPTYNEQFF.

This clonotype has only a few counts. CDR3 sequence (DNA): TGTGCCATCAGTTTCGAGCCGGGACTAGCGGGAGTCGAGCAGTACTTC. Amino acid sequence: CAISFEPGLAGVEQYF. The chain combines TRBV10-3 with TRBJ2-4; 14 bases fit TRBD2. The J call may be in error: the DNA end matches TRBJ2-7 better. The CDR3 runs 16 residues. The V gene's germline CDR1 is ENHRY and CDR2 SYGVKD.

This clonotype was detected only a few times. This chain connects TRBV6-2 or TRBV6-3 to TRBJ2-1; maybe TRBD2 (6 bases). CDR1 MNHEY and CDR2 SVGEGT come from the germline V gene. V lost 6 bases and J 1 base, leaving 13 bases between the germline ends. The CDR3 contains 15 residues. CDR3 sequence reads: CASRDRDSSYNEQFF. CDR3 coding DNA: TGTGCCAGCAGAGACCGGGACTCGTCCTACAATGAGCAGTTCTTC.

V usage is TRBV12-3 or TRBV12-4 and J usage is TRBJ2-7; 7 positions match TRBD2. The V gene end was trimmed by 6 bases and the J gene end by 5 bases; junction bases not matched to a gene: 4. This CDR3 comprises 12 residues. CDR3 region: CASSKLANEQYF. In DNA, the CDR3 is TGTGCCAGCAGCAAACTAGCGAACGAGCAGTACTTC.

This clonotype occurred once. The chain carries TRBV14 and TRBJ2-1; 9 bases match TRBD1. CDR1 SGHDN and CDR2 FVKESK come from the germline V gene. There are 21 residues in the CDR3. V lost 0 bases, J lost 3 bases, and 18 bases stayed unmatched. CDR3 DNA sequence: TGTGCCAGCAGCCAAGATTTTTTGGGACAGGGATGGGTCCGGAGCTACAATGAGCAGTTCTTC. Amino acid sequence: CASSQDFLGQGWVRSYNEQFF.

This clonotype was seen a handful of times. CDR3 residues: CASSDSSKGAYEQYF. The CDR3 DNA sequence: TGTGCCAGCAGTGACTCCTCAAAAGGGGCCTACGAGCAGTACTTC. The chain recombines TRBV6-1 with TRBJ2-7, with D tentatively TRBD1 (5 bases). Germline CDR1 and CDR2: MNHNS and SASEGT. This CDR3 region has 15 residues. Trimming stripped 3 bases from V and 2 bases from J, with 14 bases between.

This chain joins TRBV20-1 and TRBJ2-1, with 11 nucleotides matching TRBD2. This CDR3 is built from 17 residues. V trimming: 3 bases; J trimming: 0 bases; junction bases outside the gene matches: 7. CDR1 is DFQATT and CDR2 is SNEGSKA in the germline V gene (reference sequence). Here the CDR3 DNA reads TGCAGTGCTAGCCAAACTAGCGGGGGAGACTCCTACAATGAGCAGTTCTTC. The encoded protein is CSASQTSGGDSYNEQFF.

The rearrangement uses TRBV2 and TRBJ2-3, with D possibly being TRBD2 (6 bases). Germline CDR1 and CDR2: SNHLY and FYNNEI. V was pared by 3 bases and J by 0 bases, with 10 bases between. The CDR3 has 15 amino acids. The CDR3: CASSDGGASTDTQYF. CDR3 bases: TGTGCCAGCAGTGACGGCGGGGCTAGCACAGATACGCAGTATTTT. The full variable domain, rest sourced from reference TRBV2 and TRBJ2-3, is EPEVTQTPSHQVTQMGQEVILRCVPISNHLYFYWYRQILGQKVEFLVSFYNNEISEKSEIFDDQFSVERPDGSNFTLKIRSTKLEDSAMYFCASSDGGASTDTQYFGPGTRLTVL.

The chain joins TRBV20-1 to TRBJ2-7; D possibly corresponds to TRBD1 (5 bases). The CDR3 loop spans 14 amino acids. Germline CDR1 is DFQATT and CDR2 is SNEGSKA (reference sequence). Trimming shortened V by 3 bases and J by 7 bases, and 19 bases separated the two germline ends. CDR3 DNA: TGCAGTGCTAGTAACTTCCCCGAGGACAATGAGCAGTACTTC. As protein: CSASNFPEDNEQYF.

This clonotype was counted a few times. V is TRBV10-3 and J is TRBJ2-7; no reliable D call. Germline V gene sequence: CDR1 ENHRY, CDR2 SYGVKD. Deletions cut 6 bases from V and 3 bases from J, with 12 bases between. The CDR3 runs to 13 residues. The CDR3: CAISGPGLYEQYF. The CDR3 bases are TGTGCCATCAGCGGACCCGGGCTCTACGAGCAGTACTTC.

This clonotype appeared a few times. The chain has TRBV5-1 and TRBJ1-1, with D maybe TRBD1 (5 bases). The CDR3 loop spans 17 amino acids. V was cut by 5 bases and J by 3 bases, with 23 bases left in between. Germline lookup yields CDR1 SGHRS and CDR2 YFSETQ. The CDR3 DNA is TGCGCCAGCAGTAGGGCGGGGCGCGTAGGAAAGGACACTGAAGCTTTCTTT. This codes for CASSRAGRVGKDTEAFF.

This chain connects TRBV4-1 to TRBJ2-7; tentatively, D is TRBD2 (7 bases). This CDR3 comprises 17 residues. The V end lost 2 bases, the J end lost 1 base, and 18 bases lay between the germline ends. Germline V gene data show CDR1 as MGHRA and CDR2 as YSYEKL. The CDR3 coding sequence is TGCGCCAGCAGCCAAAGGGGGGGGACTCTTCTTTCCTACGAGCAGTACTTC. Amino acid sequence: CASSQRGGTLLSYEQYF.